The TCR beta chain described here comes from a study of technical replicates of blood from a handful of donors. The assay was immunoSEQ multiplex PCR, and TCRdb's table has in-frame clones only and misses some. The repertoire holds tens of thousands of clones, with 90% to 95% as singletons. There are 15 residues in the CDR3. The V end lost 4 bases, the J end lost 7 bases, and 17 bases lay between the germline ends. The germline V gene encodes CDR1 SNHLY and CDR2 FYNNEI. The sequence was obtained from a human donor in good health. The chain is built from TRBV2 and TRBJ2-1, with a weak D call TRBD2 (6 bases). The sample was T cells isolated from PBMCs. CDR3 bases: TGTGCCAGCAGTGGTACGGGACTCGGTGGAAATGAGCAGTTCTTC. It specifies CASSGTGLGGNEQFF.